The 26 T cell receptor beta chains below come from one sample, sequenced in a study of blood T cell repertoires in COVID-19. Profiled with immunoSEQ multiplex PCR; TCRdb holds only in-frame clones, not every one. Among 300,000 to 350,000 clones, roughly 88% were seen once, and the ten largest hold 1.5% to 2%. Material for sequencing was peripheral blood. The receptors shown here come from a woman in her thirties with COVID-19, enrolled during active disease.

The rearrangement uses TRBV4-2 and TRBJ2-2, with 8 bases fitting TRBD2. This CDR3 spans 17 amino acids. Losses at the gene ends were 0 bases for V and 8 bases for J; bases not matched to a gene: 11. The germline V gene encodes CDR1 LGHNA and CDR2 YNFKEQ. Here the CDR3 reads CASSQDSGGAPTGELFF. CDR3 DNA: TGTGCCAGCAGCCAAGATTCCGGGGGGGCACCCACTGGGGAGCTGTTTTTT.

The V call is TRBV5-4, the J call TRBJ2-2; tentatively, D is TRBD2 (5 bases). CDR1 is SGHNT and CDR2 is YYREEE in the germline V gene (reference sequence). V was trimmed by 0 bases and J by 0 bases, leaving 6 bases between them. This CDR3 has 15 residues. This CDR3 reads CASSLDGTNTGELFF. The CDR3 DNA sequence: TGTGCCAGCAGCTTGGACGGGACGAACACCGGGGAGCTGTTTTTT.

This sequence joins TRBV6-2 or TRBV6-3 and TRBJ1-3; 7 bases align to TRBD1. Germline values: CDR1 MNHEY, CDR2 SVGEGT. After removal of 0 bases from V and 4 bases from J, the junction contained 6 bases not matched to a gene. This CDR3 spans 16 amino acids. CDR3 amino acids: CASSYSPRDRGNTIYF. The CDR3 DNA reads as TGTGCCAGCAGTTACTCGCCCCGGGACAGAGGAAACACCATATATTTT.

The rearrangement links TRBV10-3 to TRBJ1-6; a weak D match, TRBD1 (5 bases). Trimming took 0 bases from V and 14 from J, leaving 20 bases between them. This CDR3 has 16 amino acids. Looked up from germline, CDR1 is ENHRY and CDR2 is SYGVKD. CDR3 bases: TGTGCCATCAGTGAGTCGATAGGCAGGATGGGGGGAGCCCTCCACTTT. It is translated as CAISESIGRMGGALHF.

This clone was detected once. The chain carries TRBV7-2 and TRBJ1-5; TRBD1 agrees at 8 bases. The CDR3 sequence is 15 residues long. Germline V CDR1 and CDR2: SGHTA, FQGNSA. V dropped 1 base and J dropped 1; count of bases not matched to a gene: 0. CDR3 amino acids: CASSLGTGSNQPQHF. The CDR3 coding sequence is TGTGCCAGCAGCTTAGGGACAGGGAGCAATCAGCCCCAGCATTTT.

The chain joins TRBV21-1 to TRBJ1-6; the listed D gene, TRBD1, was not tested against the DNA. TRBV21-1 is a known pseudogene. The CDR3 sequence is 14 residues long. CDR3 sequence: CASSKVRNNSPLHF. For the CDR3, the DNA is TGTGCCAGCAGCAAAGTCAGGAATAATTCACCCCTCCACTTT.

This clone was counted between two and nine times. This chain uses TRBV7-9 with TRBJ1-1; D uncertain. V was shortened by 1 base and J by 5 bases, with 8 bases between the two germline ends. This CDR3 contains 13 residues. Looked up from germline, CDR1 is SEHNR and CDR2 is FQNEAQ (reference sequence). In DNA, the CDR3 is TGTGCCAGCAGCTTAGTTCAGAGGACTGAAGCTTTCTTT. It is translated as CASSLVQRTEAFF.

The CDR3 spells CASSRQGDTIYF. In DNA, the CDR3 is TGTGCCAGCAGTCGACAGGGGGACACCATATATTTT. This chain uses TRBV6-5 with TRBJ1-3; 9 nucleotides match TRBD1. Germline V CDR1 and CDR2: MNHEY, SVGAGI. V lost 5 bases and J lost 8; bases outside the gene matches: 1. The CDR3 has 12 residues.

The chain has TRBV5-5 and TRBJ1-2; D is perhaps TRBD1 (5 bases). CDR3 size: 14 residues. Trimming took 4 bases from V and 7 from J, leaving 17 bases between them. In germline, CDR1 is SGHKS, CDR2 YYEKEE (reference sequence). CDR3 bases: TGTGCCAGCAGCCGGCCCGGGGGGTCTGCTGGCTACACCTTC. As protein: CASSRPGGSAGYTF.

The genes are TRBV15 and TRBJ1-5, with a weak D call TRBD1 (6 bases). Trimming removed 0 bases from V and 9 bases from J, with 15 bases in between. The CDR3 loop spans 15 amino acids. CDR1 and CDR2 from the germline V gene are LNHNV and YYDKDF (reference sequence). CDR3 DNA sequence: TGTGCCACCAGCAGAGATCCAACAGGGAAACGGCCCCAGCATTTT. Translated: CATSRDPTGKRPQHF.

The rearrangement joins TRBV7-2 to TRBJ1-5; TRBD1 matches at 7 bases. The germline CDR1 and CDR2 sequences are SGHTA and FQGNSA. The CDR3 has 15 amino acids. The V gene end was trimmed by 1 base and the J gene end by 4 bases; junction bases not matched to a gene: 4. The CDR3: CASSLVAGGNQPQHF. CDR3 DNA: TGTGCCAGCAGCTTAGTTGCAGGGGGTAATCAGCCCCAGCATTTT.

The genes are TRBV2 and TRBJ1-3, with D possibly matching TRBD1 (5 bases). V lost 4 bases to trimming and J lost 1 base, with 11 bases between them. The CDR3 is 15 amino acids. Germline-derived CDR1 and CDR2 are SNHLY and FYNNEI. As DNA, the CDR3 is TGTGCCAGCAGTGGGACACGCTTTTCTGGAAACACCATATATTTT. This sequence encodes CASSGTRFSGNTIYF. Based on the CDR3 plus reference TRBV2 and TRBJ1-3, the full variable domain is EPEVTQTPSHQVTQMGQEVILRCVPISNHLYFYWYRQILGQKVEFLVSFYNNEISEKSEIFDDQFSVERPDGSNFTLKIRSTKLEDSAMYFCASSGTRFSGNTIYFGEGSWLTVV.

This clone appeared once. The chain recombines TRBV2 with TRBJ1-3, with TRBD1 as a possible D gene (5 bases). CDR3 length equals 15 residues. CDR1 and CDR2 (germline): SNHLY, FYNNEI. Trimming pared 4 bases from V and 0 bases from J, leaving 10 bases between. The CDR3 coding sequence is TGTGCCAGCAGTGGACAGCGGGTCTCTGGAAACACCATATATTTT. It yields the protein CASSGQRVSGNTIYF.

The chain is built from TRBV6-2 or TRBV6-3 and TRBJ1-3; weak D call: TRBD1 (6 bases). Trimming removed 5 bases at V and 2 bases at J, with 13 bases between. The CDR3 is 15 residues long. Germline values: CDR1 MNHEY, CDR2 SVGEGT. Here the CDR3 DNA reads TGTGCCAGCAGTGATCCGGACAGAACTGGAAACACCATATATTTT. It is translated as CASSDPDRTGNTIYF.

This chain uses TRBV15 with TRBJ2-1, with a possible D match to TRBD1 (7 bases). Trimming shortened V by 5 bases and J by 9 bases, and 14 bases separated the two germline ends. The CDR3 is made up of 13 amino acids. Germline V gene sequence: CDR1 LNHNV, CDR2 YYDKDF (reference sequence). The CDR3 region is CATSGGGLGEQFF. As DNA, the CDR3 is TGTGCCACCAGCGGAGGGGGCCTCGGTGAGCAGTTCTTC. The whole variable domain, remainder taken from reference TRBV15 and TRBJ2-1, is DAMVIQNPRYQVTQFGKPVTLSCSQTLNHNVMYWYQQKSSQAPKLLFHYYDKDFNNEADTPDNFQSRRPNTSFCFLDIRSPGLGDTAMYLCATSGGGLGEQFFGPGTRLTVL.

Here the CDR3 DNA reads TGTGCCAGCAGTTCGAACAGGGGTATCCACGAGCAGTACTTC. This translates into CASSSNRGIHEQYF. The chain links TRBV11-2 to TRBJ2-7; 7 bases are shared with TRBD1. The CDR3 contains 14 residues. After removal of 6 bases from V and 5 bases from J, the junction contained 10 bases not matched to a gene. Germline-derived CDR1 and CDR2 are SGHAT and FQNNGV.

The J gene is TRBJ2-7, the V gene TRBV10-3, with 7 bases identical to TRBD1. Germline V gives CDR1 ENHRY, CDR2 SYGVKD. Trimming cost V 1 base and J 3 bases; bases outside gene matches: 0. CDR3 length equals 13 residues. CDR3 sequence (DNA): TGTGCCATCAGTGAGTGGACAGGCTACGAGCAGTACTTC. It codes for CAISEWTGYEQYF.

The chain employs TRBV5-8 and TRBJ2-7; a weak D match, TRBD1 (5 bases). The germline CDR1 and CDR2 sequences are SGHTS and YDEGEE. The CDR3 is made up of 14 amino acids. The V end was cut by 3 bases, the J end by 7 bases, with 17 bases between. The CDR3 DNA reads as TGTGCCAGCAGCTGGGGCGGCGCGCTAAGAGAGCAGTACTTC. Translation: CASSWGGALREQYF. Together with reference TRBV5-8 and TRBJ2-7, the CDR3 gives the full variable domain: EAGVTQSPTHLIKTRGQQATLRCSPISGHTSVYWYQQALGLGLQFLLWYDEGEERNRGNFPPRFSGRQFPNYSSELNVNALELEDSALYLCASSWGGALREQYFGPGTRLTVT.

This clone was counted once. This rearrangement joins TRBV7-8 to TRBJ1-6; no definite D call. The CDR3 is 13 residues long. The germline CDR1 and CDR2 sequences are SGHVS and FQNEAQ. Trimming removed 0 bases at V and 7 bases at J, with 4 bases between. CDR3 bases: TGTGCCAGCAGCTTAGCGCAGAATTCACCCCTCCACTTT. It encodes CASSLAQNSPLHF.

The chain is built from TRBV28 and TRBJ2-1; no firm D call. The CDR3 sequence is 15 residues long. Per germline, CDR1 MDHEN and CDR2 SYDVKM. With 2 bases removed from V and 6 bases from J, the gap between germline ends came to 14 bases. CDR3 in DNA: TGTGCCAGCAGTTTAGTTGGGCAGGAAGGCAATGAGCAGTTCTTC. This gives the protein CASSLVGQEGNEQFF.

This clone has only a few counts. The sample carries other DNA sequences with the same CDR3. The chain carries TRBV5-4 and TRBJ1-5; no clear D. Trimming pared 0 bases from V and 6 bases from J, leaving 7 bases between. Per germline, CDR1 SGHNT and CDR2 YYREEE (reference sequence). This CDR3 spans 13 amino acids. Here the CDR3 reads CASSLAPGQPQHF. CDR3 DNA sequence: TGTGCCAGCAGCTTGGCACCGGGTCAGCCCCAGCATTTT.

The chain carries TRBV19 and TRBJ1-1; D gene ambiguous. CDR1 is LNHDA and CDR2 is SQIVND in the germline V gene (reference sequence). Between the trimmed V and J ends, which lost 7 bases and 0 bases, there was a span of 12 bases. This CDR3 region has 14 residues. The CDR3 region has the DNA TGTGCCAGTACCTATCCTCCCCTGAACACTGAAGCTTTCTTT. The encoded protein is CASTYPPLNTEAFF. The full variable domain, completed using reference TRBV19 and TRBJ1-1, is DGGITQSPKYLFRKEGQNVTLSCEQNLNHDAMYWYRQDPGQGLRLIYYSQIVNDFQKGDIAEGYSVSREKKESFPLTVTSAQKNPTAFYLCASTYPPLNTEAFFGQGTRLTVV.

V and J are TRBV10-3 and TRBJ1-2; the match to TRBD1 covers 7 bases. This CDR3 region has 13 residues. In germline, CDR1 is ENHRY, CDR2 SYGVKD. Trimming at V came to 7 bases and at J to 10 bases, leaving 12 bases not matched to a gene. The CDR3 DNA reads as TGTGCCATCAAAAGAGAGACAGGGCAGGACTACACCTTC. Translated: CAIKRETGQDYTF.

The genes are TRBV4-1 and TRBJ1-3; D is uncertain. V was shortened by 6 bases and J by 6 bases, with 9 bases between the two germline ends. This CDR3 is built from 12 residues. Germline CDR1 reads MGHRA; CDR2 reads YSYEKL. The CDR3, as DNA: TGCGCCAGCAGTCAAATTATAAACACCATATATTTT. This encodes CASSQIINTIYF.

The chain links TRBV4-1 to TRBJ1-1; 7 bases map to TRBD1. CDR1 is MGHRA and CDR2 is YSYEKL in the germline V gene. The CDR3 runs to 14 residues. Trimming removed 4 bases from V and 6 bases from J; junction bases left unmatched: 8. This chain's CDR3 is CASSPNRGEPEAFF. The CDR3 DNA reads TGCGCCAGCAGCCCGAACAGGGGTGAGCCTGAAGCTTTCTTT.

V is TRBV19 and J is TRBJ1-5; D possibly corresponds to TRBD1 (5 bases). This CDR3 has 15 amino acids. CDR1 is LNHDA, CDR2 SQIVND, per germline (reference sequence). The ends were cut back, 6 bases at V and 4 bases at J, with 16 bases in the middle. CDR3 in DNA: TGTGCCAGTAGAGACCTGATGGGGGGGAATCAGCCCCAGCATTTT. The encoded protein is CASRDLMGGNQPQHF.